This TCR beta chain was obtained from a study of monozygotic twins with inflammatory bowel disease (dated by TCRdb to about 2019). Turning to the overall study: The full study comprised around 28 monozygotic twin pairs: nine German pairs (four IBD-concordant, five IBD-discordant) and 19 IBD-discordant Danish pairs. The search for disease-associated traits relied mainly on comparing, within discordant pairs, IBD patients with their genetically identical healthy co-twins. Each individual had, on average, about 151 000 unique TCRalpha sequences and 181 000 unique TCRbeta sequences available for analysis. On the study overall, not on this receptor specifically: The results gave no support for a single strong signal or clonotype linked to IBD. TCRbeta repertoire diversity, by inverse Simpson index, was decreased in IBD patients compared with their healthy co-twins. Fewer clonotypes were shared with other individuals by IBD patients than by healthy twins, most markedly in patients showing signs of disease activity. No difference in repertoire similarity was observed between concordant and discordant twins, possibly owing to limited statistical power. Distinction between different T cell subtypes could not be achieved in the analysis. Because patients received different immunosuppressive treatments, the repertoires may have picked up extra background noise and variability between individuals.

The method was 5' RACE. Each TCR library was prepared from 3,000 to 4,500 ng of total RNA. For each sample, cDNA synthesis was carried out in eight separate reactions using SMARTScribe reverse transcriptase. During cDNA synthesis, template switching was used to introduce unique molecular identifiers that contained a 6-nucleotide sample barcode. Amplification of TCRalpha and TCRbeta cDNA involved two nested PCRs of around 16 and 10 cycles, and each PCR was followed by bead purification. Before amplification, the cDNA was treated with uracil DNA-glycosylase and purified using the QIAquick PCR purification kit. In the second PCR, Illumina TruSeq-compatible adapters and sample-specific barcodes were added. TapeStation and Qubit were used to check library quality and concentration, and approximately 5 ng of each library went into the pool. Sequencing of pooled libraries was carried out on an Illumina HiSeq2500 single-index Rapid Run using 2 x 100 bp reads and custom sequencing primers. The paper's data handling went like this. PCR and sequencing errors were corrected by UMI-based consensus assembly using MiGEC version 1.2.6. MiXCR version 2.1.1 was used to carry out V(D)J alignment, clonotype assembly and CDR3 extraction. To normalise gene usage, clonotype sharing and MAIT/NKT TCR abundance, the top 1000, 10 000 and 20 000 clonotypes in each sample were analysed. Diversity was computed as the inverse Simpson index with the vegan R package after downsampling to 27 000 UMIs. Statistical testing used paired Mann-Whitney U tests on the discordant twin pairs and applied Benjamini-Hochberg correction for multiple testing. TCRdb reprocessed the public reads and reports one entry per CDR3 protein sequence, without DNA. Here the V and J calls rest on TCRdb's processing, not on the authors' analysis. The sample's table lists a count of 420,000 or so distinct CDR3 sequences. The ten largest clones add up to 2% to 3% of the sample.

In the case of this clonotype: Its antigen remains undetermined.

Spanning cysteine to phenylalanine, the CDR3 consists of 15 amino acids. Only the protein is available. The germline V gene (reference sequence) supplies CDR1 LNHDA and CDR2 SQIVND. From each donor, an approximately 2.5 ml peripheral blood sample was collected into PAXgene tubes and stored at -80 degrees C. Total RNA was isolated from whole blood with the PAXgene blood miRNA kit on an automated QIAcube, without T cell sorting. Peripheral blood from monozygotic twin pairs, either concordant or discordant for inflammatory bowel disease, underwent deep TCRalpha and TCRbeta repertoire profiling that used unique molecular barcoding. For every twin pair, smoking habits were documented, and each individual was categorised as a current, former or never smoker.

Sequencing input: blood. This sequence was found in a human donor with ulcerative colitis or Crohn's disease, or a healthy co-twin of an affected twin (not recorded which). The rearranged segments are TRBV19 and TRBJ1-1; TCRdb proposes TRBD1, but this gene call is untestable without DNA. This receptor has the CDR3 CASSTQGALRSEAFF.